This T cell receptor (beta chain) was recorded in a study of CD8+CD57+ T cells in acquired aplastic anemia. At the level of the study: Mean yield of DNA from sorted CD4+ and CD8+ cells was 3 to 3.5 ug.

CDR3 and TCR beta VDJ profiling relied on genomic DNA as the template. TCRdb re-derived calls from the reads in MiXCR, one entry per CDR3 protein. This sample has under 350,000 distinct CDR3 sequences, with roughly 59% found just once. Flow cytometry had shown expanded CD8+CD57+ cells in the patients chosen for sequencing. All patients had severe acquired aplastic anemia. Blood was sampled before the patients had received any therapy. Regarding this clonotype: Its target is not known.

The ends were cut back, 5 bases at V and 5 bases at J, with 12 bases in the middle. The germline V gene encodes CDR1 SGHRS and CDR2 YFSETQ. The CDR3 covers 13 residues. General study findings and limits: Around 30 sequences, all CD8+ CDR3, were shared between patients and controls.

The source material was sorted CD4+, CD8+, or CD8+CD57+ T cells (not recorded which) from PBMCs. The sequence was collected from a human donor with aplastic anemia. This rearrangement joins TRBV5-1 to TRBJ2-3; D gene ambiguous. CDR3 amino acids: CASSPGLKDTQYF. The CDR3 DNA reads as TGCGCCAGCAGTCCCGGCCTTAAAGATACGCAGTATTTT. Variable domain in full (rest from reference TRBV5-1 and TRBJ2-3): KAGVTQTPRYLIKTRGQQVTLSCSPISGHRSVSWYQQTPGQGLQFLFEYFSETQRNKGNFPGRFSGRQFSNSRSEMNVSTLELGDSALYLCASSPGLKDTQYFGPGTRLTVL.